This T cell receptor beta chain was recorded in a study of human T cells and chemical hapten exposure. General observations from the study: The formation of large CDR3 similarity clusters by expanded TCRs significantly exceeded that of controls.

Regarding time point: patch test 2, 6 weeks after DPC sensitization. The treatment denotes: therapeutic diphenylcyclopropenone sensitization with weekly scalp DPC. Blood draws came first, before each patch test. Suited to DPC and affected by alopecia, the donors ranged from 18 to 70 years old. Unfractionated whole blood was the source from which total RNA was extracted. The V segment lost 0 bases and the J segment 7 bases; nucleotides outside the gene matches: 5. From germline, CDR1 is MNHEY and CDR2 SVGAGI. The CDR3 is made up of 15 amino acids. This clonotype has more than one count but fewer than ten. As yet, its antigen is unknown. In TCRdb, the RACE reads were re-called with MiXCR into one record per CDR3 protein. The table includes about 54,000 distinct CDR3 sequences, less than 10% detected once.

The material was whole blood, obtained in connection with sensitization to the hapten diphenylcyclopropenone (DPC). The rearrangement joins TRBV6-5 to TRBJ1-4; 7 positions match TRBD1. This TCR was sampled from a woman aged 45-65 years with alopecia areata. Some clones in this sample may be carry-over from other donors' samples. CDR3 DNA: TGTGCCAGCAGTTACTCGAGGTCAGGGGGTGAAAAACTGTTTTTT. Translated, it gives CASSYSRSGGEKLFF.